This section outlines one TCR beta chain sequence together with its context. This clone appeared a few times. Its antigen remains unidentified. No base qualities exist here, and no much larger clone lies one base off it. This sample is drawn from a study of OX40 agonist ivuxolimab in advanced cancers. About the study as a whole: Ivuxolimab was a fully human IgG2 agonistic monoclonal antibody targeting the costimulatory receptor OX40 (CD134). Partial responses were achieved by three dose-escalation patients, of whom one had hepatocellular carcinoma and two had cutaneous melanoma. Intravenous ivuxolimab was administered to patients every 2 weeks at six dose levels: 0.01, 0.1, 0.3, 1.5, 3 and 10 mg/kg. The dose-escalation cohort was 82.7% male with a mean age of about 58 years, ranging from roughly 23 to 85. Prior anti-PD-1, anti-PD-L1 or anti-CTLA-4 therapy was permitted, and checkpoint inhibitors had been received by roughly 42% of dose-escalation patients. The paper describes the monotherapy dose-escalation part (N of about 52 patients) of the phase I trial of ivuxolimab. Of the roughly 52 patients in dose escalation, around 20 had hepatocellular carcinoma, about 15 had melanoma, 9 had renal cell carcinoma and 9 had head and neck cancer. The purpose of peripheral TCRbeta sequencing was to test whether ivuxolimab changed TCR sequence diversity and led to clonal T-cell expansion. On the study overall, not on this receptor specifically: After ivuxolimab, CD8+ T cells had more expanded clones than CD4+ T cells on average. Low levels of normalized T-cell clonal expansion were also seen in some patients who did not respond. Partial responders in the 0.1-3.0 mg/kg groups had among the lowest normalized peripheral clonal expansion, especially among CD8+ T cells. At doses from 0.1 to 3.0 mg/kg, clonal expansion was seen in both CD4+ and CD8+ blood T cells between baseline and week 6. The antigen specificity of the clonally expanded peripheral T cells was not determined.

Genomic DNA was extracted from sorted cells for sequencing of the TCRbeta CDR3 region. The immunoSEQ Assay was used for sequencing of TCRbeta CDR3 regions. In its TCRdb copy, this immuneACCESS table keeps in-frame sequences only and misses some clones. Where compared with another copy, unresolved V genes explain less than half of these, and the others have no known cause. Counted in this sample were some 66,000 clones; roughly 87% of them appeared once. About 2.3% of the sample is in the top ten clones. V drops 3 bases and J drops 1 base, leaving 6 bases in between. The CDR3 has 13 amino acids, counting the end cysteine and phenylalanine. Solely the CDR3 DNA is kept, with 39 bases framed from the first base. CDR1 and CDR2 (MDHEN, SYDVKM) derive from the germline V gene. The trial excluded patients who had a history of autoimmune disease or who were on systemic immunosuppression. Peripheral blood for TCR sequencing was drawn from every dose cohort at baseline, at cycle 4 day 1 and at cycle 7 day 1. The samples were drawn from a first-in-human, open-label, multicenter phase I dose-escalation trial of ivuxolimab. The trial enrolled adults with locally advanced or metastatic head and neck squamous cell, hepatocellular, melanoma or renal cell carcinoma. CD4+ and CD8+ T cells were sorted separately from peripheral blood before TCR sequencing.

The input for sequencing was CD4+ or CD8+ T cells sorted from blood, taken in a trial of the OX40 agonist ivuxolimab. This receptor was identified in an adult with an advanced solid tumor such as melanoma, head and neck, liver or kidney cancer. The rearranged segments are TRBV28 and TRBJ1-2, with the D gene too uncertain to name. Read as DNA, the sequence is TGTGCCAGCAGTTTTAACAATAACTATGGCTACACCTTC. It encodes CASSFNNNYGYTF.